This paragraph covers one T cell receptor beta chain sequence. The antigen is not known. These data come from a study of somatic mutations in cytotoxic T cells in rheumatoid arthritis. Study background: Right after diagnosis, and before any treatment had started, patient peripheral blood (more than 27 ml EDTA) was drawn. General study points: A rise in CD8+ clonality with age was seen in rheumatoid arthritis patients but not in healthy controls.

Purity of the CD4+ and CD8+ cells, isolated by positive magnetic bead selection, was checked by flow cytometry. Germline CDR1 is SQVTM and CDR2 is ANQGSEA. This CDR3 has 12 residues. V lost 2 bases, J lost 6 bases, and 8 bases lay in between. The assay was immunoSEQ multiplex PCR, and TCRdb's table has in-frame clones only and misses some. Here the sample spans over 15,000 clones, approximately 67% being singletons. Input material: CD8+ T cells sorted from blood. The sequence derives from an adult with rheumatoid arthritis. V usage is TRBV29-1 and J usage is TRBJ2-4; D may be TRBD1 (6 bases). The CDR3 nucleotides are TGCAGCGTTGAAACAGGGCCAAACATTCAGTACTTC. Protein sequence: CSVETGPNIQYF.